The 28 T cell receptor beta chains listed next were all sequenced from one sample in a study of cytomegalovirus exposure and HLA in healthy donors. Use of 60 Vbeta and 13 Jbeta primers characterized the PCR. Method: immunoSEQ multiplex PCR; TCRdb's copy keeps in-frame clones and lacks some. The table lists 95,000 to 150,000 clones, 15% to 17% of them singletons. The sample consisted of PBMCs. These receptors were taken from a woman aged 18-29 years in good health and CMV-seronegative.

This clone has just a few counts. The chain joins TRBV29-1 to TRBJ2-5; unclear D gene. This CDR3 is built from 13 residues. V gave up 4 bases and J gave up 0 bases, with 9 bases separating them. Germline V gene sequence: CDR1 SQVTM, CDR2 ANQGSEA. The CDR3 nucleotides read TGCAGCGTTGTCCCGCAGTACCAAGAGACCCAGTACTTC. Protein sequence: CSVVPQYQETQYF.

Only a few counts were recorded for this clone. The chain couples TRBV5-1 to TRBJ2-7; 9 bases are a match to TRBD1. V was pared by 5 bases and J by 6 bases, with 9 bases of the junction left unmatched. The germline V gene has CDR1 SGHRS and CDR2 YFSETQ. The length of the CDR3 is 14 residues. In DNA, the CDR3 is TGCGCCAGCAGAAAACAGGGGGCTTTGATCGAGCAGTACTTC. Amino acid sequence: CASRKQGALIEQYF.

In nucleotides, the CDR3 is TGTGCCTCCAGGCCCCCGGGAGGGGGTTCGGTCGAGCAGTACTTC. Translating gives CASRPPGGGSVEQYF. This sequence joins TRBV28 and TRBJ2-7; 8 nucleotides match TRBD2. The ends lost 11 bases at V and 6 bases at J; junction bases unmatched: 18. Germline CDR1 is MDHEN and CDR2 is SYDVKM. This CDR3 is 15 amino acids long.

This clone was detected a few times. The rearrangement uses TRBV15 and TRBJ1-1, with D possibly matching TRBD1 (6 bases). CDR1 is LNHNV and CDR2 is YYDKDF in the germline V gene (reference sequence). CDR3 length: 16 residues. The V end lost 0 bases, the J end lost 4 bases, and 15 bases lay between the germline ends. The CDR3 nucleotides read TGTGCCACCAGCAGAGATCGTCGGGGGGCGGGCACTGAAGCTTTCTTT. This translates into CATSRDRRGAGTEAFF.

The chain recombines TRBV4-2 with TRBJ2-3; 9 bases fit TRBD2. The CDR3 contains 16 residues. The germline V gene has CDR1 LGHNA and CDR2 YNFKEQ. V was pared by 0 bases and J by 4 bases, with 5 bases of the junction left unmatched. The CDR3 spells CASSQELRGGPDTQYF. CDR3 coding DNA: TGTGCCAGCAGCCAAGAACTGCGGGGGGGCCCAGATACGCAGTATTTT.

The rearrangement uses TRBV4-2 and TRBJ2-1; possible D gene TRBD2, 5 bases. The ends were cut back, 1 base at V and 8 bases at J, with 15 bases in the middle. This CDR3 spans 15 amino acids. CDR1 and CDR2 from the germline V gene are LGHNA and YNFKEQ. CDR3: CASSQVRKLVYEQFF. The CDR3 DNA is TGTGCCAGCAGCCAAGTGAGAAAACTAGTCTATGAGCAGTTCTTC.

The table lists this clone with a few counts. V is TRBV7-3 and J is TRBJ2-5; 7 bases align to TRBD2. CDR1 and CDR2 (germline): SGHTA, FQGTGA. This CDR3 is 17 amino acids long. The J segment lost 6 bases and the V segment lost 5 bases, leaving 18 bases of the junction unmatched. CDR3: CASSPGGGGSRVQTQYF. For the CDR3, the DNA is TGTGCCAGCAGCCCAGGTGGGGGAGGGTCTCGGGTCCAGACCCAGTACTTC.

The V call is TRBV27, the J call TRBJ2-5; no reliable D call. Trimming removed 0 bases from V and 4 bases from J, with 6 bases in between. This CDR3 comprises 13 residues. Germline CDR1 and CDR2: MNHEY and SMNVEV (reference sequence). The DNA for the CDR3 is TGTGCCAGCAGTTTATCGGTCGGAGAGACCCAGTACTTC. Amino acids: CASSLSVGETQYF.

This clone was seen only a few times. This CDR3 reads CASSQGRVNYGYTF. CDR3 in DNA: TGTGCCAGTAGTCAGGGTCGGGTTAACTATGGCTACACCTTC. The chain joins TRBV19 to TRBJ1-2, with TRBD1 as a possible D gene (5 bases). The CDR3 has 14 residues. The V and J ends lost 5 bases and 1 base respectively, with 11 bases between them. Looked up from germline, CDR1 is LNHDA and CDR2 is SQIVND (reference sequence).

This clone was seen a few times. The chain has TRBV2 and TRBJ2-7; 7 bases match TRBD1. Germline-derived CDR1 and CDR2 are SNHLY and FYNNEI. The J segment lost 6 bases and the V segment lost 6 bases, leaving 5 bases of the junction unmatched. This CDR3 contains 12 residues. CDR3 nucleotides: TGTGCCAGCAGCCTCGGGACAGTCGAGCAGTACTTC. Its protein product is CASSLGTVEQYF. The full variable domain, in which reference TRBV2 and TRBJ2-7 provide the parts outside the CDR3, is EPEVTQTPSHQVTQMGQEVILRCVPISNHLYFYWYRQILGQKVEFLVSFYNNEISEKSEIFDDQFSVERPDGSNFTLKIRSTKLEDSAMYFCASSLGTVEQYFGPGTRLTVT.

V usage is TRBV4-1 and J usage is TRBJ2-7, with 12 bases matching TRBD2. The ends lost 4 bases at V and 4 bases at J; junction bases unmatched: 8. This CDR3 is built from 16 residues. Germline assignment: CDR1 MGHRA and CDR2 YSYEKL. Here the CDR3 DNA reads TGCGCCAGCAGCCCGGGGCCTAGCGGGGGGGCGTACGAGCAGTACTTC. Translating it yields CASSPGPSGGAYEQYF.

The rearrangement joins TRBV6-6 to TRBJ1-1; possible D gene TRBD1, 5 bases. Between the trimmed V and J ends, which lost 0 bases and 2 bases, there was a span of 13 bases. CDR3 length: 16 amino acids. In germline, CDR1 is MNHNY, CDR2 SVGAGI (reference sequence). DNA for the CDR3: TGTGCCAGCAGTTACTCCAACCTGGGGGGTAACACTGAAGCTTTCTTT. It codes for CASSYSNLGGNTEAFF.

The CDR3 sequence: CARPDRANTEAFF. The CDR3 nucleotides read TGTGCCAGACCGGACAGGGCGAACACTGAAGCTTTCTTT. The chain recombines TRBV6-4 with TRBJ1-1, with TRBD1 matching 8 bases. The CDR3 contains 13 residues. Trimming cost V 9 bases and J 1 base; bases outside gene matches: 4. From germline, CDR1 is MRHNA and CDR2 SNTAGT.

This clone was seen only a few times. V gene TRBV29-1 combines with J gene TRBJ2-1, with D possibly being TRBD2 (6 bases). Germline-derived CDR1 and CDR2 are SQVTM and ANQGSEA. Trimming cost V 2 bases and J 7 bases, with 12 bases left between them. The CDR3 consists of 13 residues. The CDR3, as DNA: TGCAGCGTTGAAAAGAACGGGGGAAATGAGCAGTTCTTC. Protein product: CSVEKNGGNEQFF.

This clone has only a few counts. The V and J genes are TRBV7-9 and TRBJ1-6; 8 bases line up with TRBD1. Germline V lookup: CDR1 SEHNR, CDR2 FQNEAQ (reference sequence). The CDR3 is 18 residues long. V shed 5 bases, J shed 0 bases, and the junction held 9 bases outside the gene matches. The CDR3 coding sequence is TGTGCCAGCAGCCCTGACAGGGGCTCAAGCTCCTATAATTCACCCCTCCACTTT. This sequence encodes CASSPDRGSSSYNSPLHF.

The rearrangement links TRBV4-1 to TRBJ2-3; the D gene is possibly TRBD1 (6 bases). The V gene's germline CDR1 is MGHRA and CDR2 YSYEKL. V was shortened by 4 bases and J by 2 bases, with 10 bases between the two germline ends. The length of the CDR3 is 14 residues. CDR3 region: CASSRQVDTDTQYF. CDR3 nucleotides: TGCGCCAGCAGCCGACAGGTAGACACAGATACGCAGTATTTT.

CDR3 DNA: TGTGCCAGCAGCGTAGCTAGCGGGGGGTCGGGCAATGAGCAGTTCTTC. It codes for CASSVASGGSGNEQFF. The chain recombines TRBV9 with TRBJ2-1; TRBD2 aligns across 11 bases. The germline gives CDR1 SGDLS, CDR2 YYNGEE. The CDR3 is 16 amino acids. Losses at the gene ends were 0 bases for V and 6 bases for J; bases not matched to a gene: 5.

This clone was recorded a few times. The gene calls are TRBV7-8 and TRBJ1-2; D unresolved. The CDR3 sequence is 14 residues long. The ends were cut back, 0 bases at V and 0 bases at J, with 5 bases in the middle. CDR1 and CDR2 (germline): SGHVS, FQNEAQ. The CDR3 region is CASSLAGSNYGYTF. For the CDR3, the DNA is TGTGCCAGCAGCTTAGCCGGGTCTAACTATGGCTACACCTTC.

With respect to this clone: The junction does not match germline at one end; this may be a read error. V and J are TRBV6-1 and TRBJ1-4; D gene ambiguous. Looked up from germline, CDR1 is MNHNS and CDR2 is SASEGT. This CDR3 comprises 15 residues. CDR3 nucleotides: TGTGCCAGCAGTGGGCACAGTGGCTCTAATGAGAAACTGTTTTTT. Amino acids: CASSGHSGSNEKLFF.

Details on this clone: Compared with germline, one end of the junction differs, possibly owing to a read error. DNA for the CDR3: TGCAGCGGGGACAGGGTCTACGGGCAGTACTTC. Residues: CSGDRVYGQYF. The chain has TRBV29-1 and TRBJ2-7; 9 positions match TRBD1. Germline V CDR1 and CDR2: SQVTM, ANQGSEA. The CDR3 loop spans 11 amino acids.

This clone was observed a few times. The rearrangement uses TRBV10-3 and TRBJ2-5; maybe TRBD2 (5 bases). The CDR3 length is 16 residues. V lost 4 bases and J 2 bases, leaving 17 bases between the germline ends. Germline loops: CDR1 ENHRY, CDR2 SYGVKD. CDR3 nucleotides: TGTGCCATCAGTGGAAATCGGGGAGTTGGGCAAGAGACCCAGTACTTC. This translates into CAISGNRGVGQETQYF.

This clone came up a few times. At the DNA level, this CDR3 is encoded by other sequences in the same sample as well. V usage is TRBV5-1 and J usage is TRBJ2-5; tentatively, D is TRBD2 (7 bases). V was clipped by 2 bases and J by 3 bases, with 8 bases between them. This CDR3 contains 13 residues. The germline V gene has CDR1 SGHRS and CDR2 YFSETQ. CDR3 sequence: CASSLGGEETQYF. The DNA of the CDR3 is TGCGCCAGCAGCTTAGGGGGGGAAGAGACCCAGTACTTC.

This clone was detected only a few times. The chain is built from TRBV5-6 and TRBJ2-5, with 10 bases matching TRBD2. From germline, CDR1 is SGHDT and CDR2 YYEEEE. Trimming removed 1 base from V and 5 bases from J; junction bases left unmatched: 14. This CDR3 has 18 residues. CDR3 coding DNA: TGTGCCAGCAGCTTGAAAAACGGTCCTAGCGGGAGAAGGGAGACCCAGTACTTC. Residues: CASSLKNGPSGRRETQYF.

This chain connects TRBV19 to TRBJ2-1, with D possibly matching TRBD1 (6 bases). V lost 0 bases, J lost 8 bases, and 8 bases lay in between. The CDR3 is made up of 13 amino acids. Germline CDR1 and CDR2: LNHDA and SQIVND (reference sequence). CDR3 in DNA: TGTGCCAGTAGTATAGAAAAGGGGGATGAGCAGTTCTTC. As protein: CASSIEKGDEQFF.

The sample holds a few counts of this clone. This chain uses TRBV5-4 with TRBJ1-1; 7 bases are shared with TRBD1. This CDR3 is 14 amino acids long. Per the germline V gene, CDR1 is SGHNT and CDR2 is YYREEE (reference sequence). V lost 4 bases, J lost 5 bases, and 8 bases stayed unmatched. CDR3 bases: TGTGCCAGCAGCCCGGGACAGAGAACTACTGAAGCTTTCTTT. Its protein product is CASSPGQRTTEAFF.

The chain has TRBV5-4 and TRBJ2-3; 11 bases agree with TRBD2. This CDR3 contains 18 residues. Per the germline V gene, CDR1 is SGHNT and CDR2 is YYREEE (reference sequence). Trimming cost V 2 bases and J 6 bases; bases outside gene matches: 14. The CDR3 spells CASSFLLAGAGLSDTQYF. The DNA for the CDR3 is TGTGCCAGCAGCTTCTTACTAGCGGGGGCAGGGCTATCGGATACGCAGTATTTT.

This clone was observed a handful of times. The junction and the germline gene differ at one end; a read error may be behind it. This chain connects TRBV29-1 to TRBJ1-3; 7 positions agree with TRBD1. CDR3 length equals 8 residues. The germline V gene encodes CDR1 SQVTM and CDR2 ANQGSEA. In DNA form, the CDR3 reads TGCAGCGTTGACAGGGGGGATTTT. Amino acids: CSVDRGDF.

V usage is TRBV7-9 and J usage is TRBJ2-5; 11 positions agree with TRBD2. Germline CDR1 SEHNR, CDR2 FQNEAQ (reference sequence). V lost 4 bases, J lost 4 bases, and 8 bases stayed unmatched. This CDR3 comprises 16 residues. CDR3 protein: CASSSIAGGDGETQYF. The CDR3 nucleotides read TGTGCCAGCAGCTCCATAGCGGGGGGGGATGGAGAGACCCAGTACTTC.